This is a list of T cell receptor beta chains from one sample in a study of human T cells and chemical hapten exposure. A single record per CDR3 protein comes from TCRdb applying MiXCR to the RACE reads. This sample yields 210,000 or so distinct CDR3 sequences, of which more than 20% are seen a single time; under 2.5% belongs to the top ten. The material was whole blood, obtained in connection with sensitization to the hapten diphenylcyclopropenone (DPC). The origin of the receptors is a woman between 40 and 50 years old with alopecia areata. Some clones in this sample may be carry-over from other donors' samples. The CDR3 runs from the conserved cysteine through the conserved F or W. A D gene is named only where the DNA matches it firmly. Where a row states a size, it is once, few, many or the class of an expanded clone; other rows omit it.

CDR3: CASSFENIQYF; DNA: TGTGCCAGCAGTTTCGAAAACATTCAGTACTTC; J: TRBJ2-4; V: TRBV28; size: few; D: -
CDR3: CASTLGANVLTF; DNA: TGTGCCAGCACCCTCGGGGCCAACGTCCTGACTTTC; J: TRBJ2-6; V: TRBV6-2/TRBV6-3; size: -; D: -
CDR3: CSATPGSSYNSPLHF; DNA: TGCAGTGCGACCCCAGGGAGCTCCTATAATTCACCCCTCCACTTT; J: TRBJ1-6; V: TRBV20-1; size: many; D: -
CDR3: CASSARVGTRQGTEAFF; DNA: TGTGCCAGCAGTGCGAGGGTCGGGACAAGGCAGGGGACTGAAGCTTTCTTT; J: TRBJ1-1; V: TRBV12-3/TRBV12-4; size: -; D: -
CDR3: CASSVGQGDYGYTF; DNA: TGTGCCAGCAGCGTGGGACAGGGGGACTATGGCTACACCTTC; J: TRBJ1-2; V: TRBV9; size: few; D: TRBD1
CDR3: CSGILAGVGEQYF; DNA: TGCAGTGGAATTCTAGCGGGAGTGGGGGAGCAGTACTTC; J: TRBJ2-7; V: TRBV20-1; size: -; D: TRBD2
CDR3: CASSPVQYQETQYF; DNA: TGTGCCAGCAGCCCAGTCCAGTACCAAGAGACCCAGTACTTC; J: TRBJ2-5; V: TRBV14; size: -; D: -
CDR3: CASSLRPGTSTAGSYEQYF; DNA: TGTGCCAGCAGCTTAAGACCCGGGACTAGCACCGCGGGCTCCTACGAGCAGTACTTC; J: TRBJ2-7; V: TRBV11-2; size: -; D: TRBD2
CDR3: CASSYSVGADTQYF; DNA: TGTGCCAGCAGCTACTCCGTCGGAGCAGATACGCAGTATTTT; J: TRBJ2-3; V: TRBV5-4; size: few; D: -
CDR3: CASYYGGEQFF; DNA: TGCGCCAGCTACTACGGCGGGGAGCAGTTCTTC; J: TRBJ2-1; V: TRBV10-2; size: -; D: -
CDR3: CSGEGLHF; DNA: TGCAGTGGGGAGGGGCTCCACTTT; J: TRBJ1-6; V: TRBV20-1; size: -; D: -
CDR3: CAIRAGYEQYF; DNA: TGTGCCATCAGGGCCGGATACGAGCAGTACTTC; J: TRBJ2-7; V: TRBV10-3; size: many; D: -
CDR3: CASTQGGGGRGGEQYF; DNA: TGTGCCAGCACCCAGGGTGGTGGCGGGAGGGGAGGCGAGCAGTACTTC; J: TRBJ2-7; V: TRBV28; size: -; D: TRBD2
CDR3: CASSVGEGQTSYEQYF; DNA: TGTGCCAGCAGCGTAGGGGAGGGGCAGACCTCCTACGAGCAGTACTTC; J: TRBJ2-7; V: TRBV9; size: -; D: TRBD2
CDR3: CASRDSLAGGGQETQYF; DNA: TGTGCCAGCAGAGACTCACTAGCGGGGGGGGGGCAAGAGACCCAGTACTTC; J: TRBJ2-5; V: TRBV12-3/TRBV12-4; size: few; D: TRBD2
CDR3: CASGDLAGEVNEQFF; DNA: TGCGCCAGCGGTGATTTAGCGGGAGAGGTCAATGAGCAGTTCTTC; J: TRBJ2-1; V: TRBV5-1; size: few; D: TRBD2
CDR3: CSVKGLAAANEQFF; DNA: TGCAGCGTTAAGGGGCTAGCGGCAGCCAATGAGCAGTTCTTC; J: TRBJ2-1; V: TRBV29-1; size: many; D: TRBD2
CDR3: CSGTTGVNTEAFF; DNA: TGCAGCGGCACAACTGGGGTGAACACTGAAGCTTTCTTT; J: TRBJ1-1; V: TRBV29-1; size: few; D: -
CDR3: CSVRGPGGEQYF; DNA: TGCAGCGTCCGGGGGCCTGGCGGGGAGCAGTACTTC; J: TRBJ2-7; V: TRBV29-1; size: -; D: -
CDR3: CASSQTLAGAGEQYF; DNA: TGTGCCAGCAGCCAGACCTTAGCGGGAGCGGGGGAGCAGTACTTC; J: TRBJ2-7; V: TRBV4-2; size: few; D: TRBD2
CDR3: CSVEVGQGYGYTF; DNA: TGCAGCGTTGAAGTGGGACAGGGCTATGGCTACACCTTC; J: TRBJ1-2; V: TRBV29-1; size: few; D: TRBD1
CDR3: CASSQEWGTASGREQYF; DNA: TGCGCCAGCAGCCAAGAATGGGGCACGGCAAGCGGTCGGGAGCAGTACTTC; J: TRBJ2-7; V: TRBV4-3; size: -; D: -
CDR3: CSARGAGTSGRSSYNEQFF; DNA: TGCAGTGCTAGAGGCGCCGGGACTAGCGGGAGGTCCTCCTACAATGAGCAGTTCTTC; J: TRBJ2-1; V: TRBV20-1; size: -; D: TRBD2
CDR3: CASSLAGAEKLFF; DNA: TGTGCCAGCAGCTTAGCGGGGGCTGAAAAACTGTTTTTT; J: TRBJ1-4; V: TRBV7-9; size: -; D: -
CDR3: CASSLRLALLNEQFF; DNA: TGTGCCAGCAGTTTGAGACTAGCCCTACTCAATGAGCAGTTCTTC; J: TRBJ2-1; V: TRBV28; size: -; D: TRBD2
CDR3: CASSVGRNTEAFF; DNA: TGTGCCAGCAGCGTAGGCAGAAACACTGAAGCTTTCTTT; J: TRBJ1-1; V: TRBV28; size: many; D: -
CDR3: CASSSQGAGGQYF; DNA: TGTGCCAGCAGTTCTCAGGGGGCCGGCGGGCAGTACTTC; J: TRBJ2-7; V: TRBV6-6; size: -; D: TRBD1
CDR3: CASSFGPGGEKLFF; DNA: TGTGCCAGCAGCTTCGGCCCAGGCGGCGAAAAACTGTTTTTT; J: TRBJ1-4; V: TRBV5-5; size: few; D: -
CDR3: CASSLQAGSRTAYEQYF; DNA: TGTGCCAGCAGTTTACAAGCAGGGAGTAGGACGGCCTACGAGCAGTACTTC; J: TRBJ2-7; V: TRBV27; size: -; D: -
CDR3: CASSRTSGIQETQYF; DNA: TGTGCCAGCAGCCGGACTAGCGGGATCCAAGAGACCCAGTACTTC; J: TRBJ2-5; V: TRBV7-2; size: few; D: TRBD2
CDR3: CASSLSLGSGNTIYF; DNA: TGTGCCAGCAGTTTAAGTCTGGGCTCTGGAAACACCATATATTTT; J: TRBJ1-3; V: TRBV27; size: -; D: -
CDR3: CASSYGTAHNEQFF; DNA: TGTGCCAGCAGCTACGGGACAGCCCACAATGAGCAGTTCTTC; J: TRBJ2-1; V: TRBV7-9; size: many; D: TRBD1
CDR3: CASGDRGQTGANVLTF; DNA: TGTGCCAGCGGGGACAGGGGGCAAACTGGGGCCAACGTCCTGACTTTC; J: TRBJ2-6; V: TRBV7-3; size: -; D: TRBD1
CDR3: CASSYSGGVEAFF; DNA: TGTGCCAGCAGTTACTCAGGGGGGGTAGAAGCTTTCTTT; J: TRBJ1-1; V: TRBV6-5; size: few; D: -
CDR3: CASSLDSAASREQYF; DNA: TGTGCCAGCAGCTTAGACTCGGCGGCATCCAGGGAGCAGTACTTC; J: TRBJ2-7; V: TRBV7-2; size: few; D: -
CDR3: CASSHPTGALGDEQFF; DNA: TGCGCCAGCAGCCACCCGACAGGGGCCCTCGGCGATGAGCAGTTCTTC; J: TRBJ2-1; V: TRBV4-3; size: few; D: TRBD1
CDR3: CASSSKGQYF; DNA: TGTGCCAGCAGCTCCAAGGGGCAGTATTTT; J: TRBJ2-3; V: TRBV7-9; size: few; D: -
CDR3: CASSLIGPYEQYF; DNA: TGTGCCAGCAGTTTAATAGGGCCCTACGAGCAGTACTTC; J: TRBJ2-7; V: TRBV27; size: -; D: -
CDR3: CSVEGREPYEQYF; DNA: TGCAGCGTTGAAGGCAGGGAACCCTACGAGCAGTACTTC; J: TRBJ2-7; V: TRBV29-1; size: many; D: -
CDR3: CASSKTGGLGYTF; DNA: TGTGCCAGCAGCAAGACAGGGGGCCTTGGCTACACCTTC; J: TRBJ1-2; V: TRBV12-3/TRBV12-4; size: -; D: TRBD1
CDR3: CASSPRQDMNTEAFF; DNA: TGTGCCAGCTCACCTAGACAAGACATGAACACTGAAGCTTTCTTT; J: TRBJ1-1; V: TRBV18; size: few; D: -
CDR3: CSVSGTGEETQYF; DNA: TGCAGCGTTTCCGGGACAGGGGAAGAGACCCAGTACTTC; J: TRBJ2-5; V: TRBV29-1; size: few; D: TRBD1